What follows is one TCR beta chain and its context. Its specificity is unknown. Brentuximab vedotin exposure varied among the patients, all of whom had relapsed after autologous stem cell transplantation. These data originate in a study of PD-1 blockade in classical Hodgkin lymphoma. Study results and caveats: The drivers behind the repertoire differences, possibly disease activity or prior therapy, remain undefined. Those starting nivolumab under 1 year post-ASCT were excluded. CD4+ but not CD8+ TCR diversity rose significantly by C4D1. When set against healthy donors, newly diagnosed patients were reported to show lower baseline TCR diversity.

CDR1 is SGHRS and CDR2 is YFSETQ in the germline V gene. There are 16 residues in the CDR3. Trimming left V 7 bases short and J 4 bases short, with 22 bases between. The data were produced by immunoSEQ multiplex PCR, yet TCRdb's version contains in-frame clones alone and is incomplete. The sample has 35,000 to 45,000 clones; about 86% are singletons. The receptor was isolated from a human donor with classical Hodgkin lymphoma. The sample was peripheral blood mononuclear cells (PBMCs), taken before the second cycle of nivolumab. The rearrangement joins TRBV5-1 to TRBJ2-3; D is perhaps TRBD1 (5 bases). The CDR3 protein is CASEKPTGPISDTQYF. For the CDR3, the DNA is TGCGCCAGCGAAAAACCTACAGGTCCTATATCAGATACGCAGTATTTT.